This TCR beta chain was documented in a study of shared clonotypes between healthy human individuals. Study results and limitations: Lower generation probabilities were found for non-shared clonotypes than for those shared by all four donors.

Naive CD8 cells were CD45RO-negative, positively selected for CCR7, excluding terminally differentiated effector memory CD45RA+ cells. This CDR3 contains 17 residues. V dropped 3 bases and J dropped 5; count of bases not matched to a gene: 7. The germline V gene encodes CDR1 LNHDA and CDR2 SQIVND (reference sequence). TCRdb keeps only in-frame clones here, not all; method: immunoSEQ multiplex PCR. In the table there are just over 2,000,000 clones, approximately 94% of which are singletons. A remark on this clone: What it recognizes is unknown.

Sequenced sample: naive CD8+ T cells sorted from blood. The V gene is TRBV19, the J gene TRBJ2-2; 12 nucleotides match TRBD2. The receptor was isolated from a man aged 18-30 years in good health. The CDR3 DNA reads TGTGCCAGTAGTATGACTAGCGGGAGTAGTCGGACCGGGGAGCTGTTTTTT. It translates to CASSMTSGSSRTGELFF.